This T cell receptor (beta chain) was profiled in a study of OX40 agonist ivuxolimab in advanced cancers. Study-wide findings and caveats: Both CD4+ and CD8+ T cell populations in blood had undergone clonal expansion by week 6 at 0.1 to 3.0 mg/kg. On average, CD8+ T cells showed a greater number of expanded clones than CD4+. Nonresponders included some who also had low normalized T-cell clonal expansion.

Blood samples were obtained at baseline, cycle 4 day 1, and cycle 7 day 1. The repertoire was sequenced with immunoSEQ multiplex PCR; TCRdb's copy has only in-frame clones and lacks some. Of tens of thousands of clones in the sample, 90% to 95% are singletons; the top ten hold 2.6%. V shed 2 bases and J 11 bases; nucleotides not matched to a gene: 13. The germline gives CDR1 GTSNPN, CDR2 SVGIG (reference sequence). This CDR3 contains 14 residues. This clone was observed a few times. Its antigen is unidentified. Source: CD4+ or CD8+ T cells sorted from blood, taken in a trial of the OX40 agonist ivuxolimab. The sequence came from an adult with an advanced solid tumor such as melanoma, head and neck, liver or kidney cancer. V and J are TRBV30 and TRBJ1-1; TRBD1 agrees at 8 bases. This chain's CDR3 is CAWSPSNRGRRAFF. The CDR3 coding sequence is TGTGCCTGGAGTCCCTCTAACAGGGGGAGGAGGGCTTTCTTT.